Listed below are T cell receptor beta chains from one sample, sequenced in a study of T cells in Graves' hyperthyroidism and ophthalmopathy. TCRdb fed the multiplex PCR reads into MiXCR, producing one record per CDR3 protein. The sample lists hundreds of thousands of distinct CDR3 sequences, under 20% occurring once. Sequencing input: blood. The receptors stem from a woman in her twenties or thirties with Graves' hyperthyroidism. Both conserved end residues are part of each CDR3. A D gene is named only where the DNA matches it firmly. The size of a clone is reported for some rows only, either as once, few or many, or as a class for expanded clones.

V gene	CDR3 length	D gene	J gene	clone size	CDR3 DNA	CDR3 protein
TRBV6-2/TRBV6-3	17	TRBD1	TRBJ2-5	many	TGTGCCAGCAGTTACTCCTGGAGAGGGGGCCAGTTTGGGACCCAGTACTTC	CASSYSWRGGQFGTQYF
TRBV27	13	NA	TRBJ2-1	many	TGTGCCAGCAGCCTCGTACCCTGGAATGAGCAGTTCTTC	CASSLVPWNEQFF
TRBV3-1	19	TRBD1	TRBJ2-5	many	TGTGCCAGCAGCCCACCCTCGGAAACGACAGGGAGTGGTCCGGAGACCCAGTACTTC	CASSPPSETTGSGPETQYF
TRBV11-2	15	NA	TRBJ2-7	many	TGTGCCAGCAGCTTAGGCTCGGGGGTCTCCTACGAGCAGTACTTC	CASSLGSGVSYEQYF
TRBV28	18	NA	TRBJ2-2	many	TGTGCCAGCAGCGGAACTCTTACCAGGGACACGAACACCGGGGAGCTGTTTTTT	CASSGTLTRDTNTGELFF
TRBV6-2/TRBV6-3	14	NA	TRBJ1-1	many	TGTGCCAGCAGTTTCCATCGACAATCCACTGAAGCTTTCTTT	CASSFHRQSTEAFF
TRBV5-8	14	NA	TRBJ1-4	many	TGTGCCAGCAGCTTGGACAGGGTGCGGGAAAAACTGTTTTTT	CASSLDRVREKLFF
TRBV11-2	15	NA	TRBJ1-1	many	TGTGCCAGCAGCTTTTCGGGCCTACAGAACACTGAAGCTTTCTTT	CASSFSGLQNTEAFF
TRBV5-1	14	NA	TRBJ2-3	many	TGCGCCAGCAGCCGCGCGGGAACCACAGATACGCAGTATTTT	CASSRAGTTDTQYF
TRBV7-2	13	TRBD2	TRBJ2-3	many	TGTGCCAGCAGCGGGCCGGGACTAGGTACGCAGTATTTT	CASSGPGLGTQYF
TRBV13	14	NA	TRBJ1-1	few	TGTGCCAGCAGCTTATATAGTTTGAACACTGAAGCTTTCTTT	CASSLYSLNTEAFF
TRBV6-2/TRBV6-3	16	NA	TRBJ1-6	few	TGTGCCAGCCGATCGATGACGCTGATGGGCAATTCACCCCTCCACTTT	CASRSMTLMGNSPLHF
TRBV2	13	NA	TRBJ1-1	many	TGTGCCAGCACGAGTTCAAGGAACACTGAAGCTTTCTTT	CASTSSRNTEAFF
TRBV6-5	16	TRBD2	TRBJ2-7	once	TGTGCCAGCAGTTACTCGGGCGGGAGGAATCCCTACGAGCAGTACTTC	CASSYSGGRNPYEQYF
TRBV20-1	12	NA	TRBJ2-5	many	TGCAGTGCTAGTCAGGATGGTTCGACCCAGTACTTC	CSASQDGSTQYF
TRBV9	20	TRBD2	TRBJ2-3	NA	TGTGCCAGCAGCGTAGGTCTCCCGGGACTAGCGGGAGACGGCACAGATACGCAGTATTTT	CASSVGLPGLAGDGTDTQYF
TRBV20-1	16	NA	TRBJ1-2	many	TGCAGTGCTAGCCCCCCAAGGGCCCAGAAAAACTATGGCTACACCTTC	CSASPPRAQKNYGYTF
TRBV6-2/TRBV6-3	15	TRBD2	TRBJ2-1	many	TGTGCCAGCAGTTACGAGACTAGCGGGTACAATGAGCAGTTCTTC	CASSYETSGYNEQFF
TRBV7-9	14	TRBD2	TRBJ2-1	many	TGTGCCAGCAGCTCCCGGGAGGTTCTCAATGAGCAGTTCTTC	CASSSREVLNEQFF
TRBV27	15	TRBD2	TRBJ2-7	many	TGTGCCAGCAGTTTAGCTAGCGGGGTTGCCTACGAGCAGTACTTC	CASSLASGVAYEQYF
TRBV2	13	NA	TRBJ2-7	NA	TGTGCCAGCACCCGGACGGAAGCCTACGAGCAGTACTTC	CASTRTEAYEQYF
TRBV7-2	16	NA	TRBJ2-1	many	TGTGCCAGCACCATTGGGATACCTGGCTCCTACAATGAGCAGTTCTTC	CASTIGIPGSYNEQFF
TRBV28	15	NA	TRBJ1-1	many	TGTGCCAGCAGTTCCTCCGGGACACGGAACACTGAAGCTTTCTTT	CASSSSGTRNTEAFF
TRBV11-2	21	NA	TRBJ2-7	many	TGTGCCAGCAGCTTAATGGTCTGGGCGGGGAAAAGCCAAGGACCTCGTTACGAGCAGTACTTC	CASSLMVWAGKSQGPRYEQYF
TRBV28	13	NA	TRBJ1-2	few	TGTGCCAGCAGTATGACAGATAACTATGGCTACACCTTC	CASSMTDNYGYTF
TRBV7-9	14	NA	TRBJ1-1	NA	TGTGCCAGCAGAGGGGAGACCCGGAACACTGAAGCTTTCTTT	CASRGETRNTEAFF
TRBV2	13	NA	TRBJ1-2	NA	TGTGCCAGCAGTAGGGAATATTCTGAGGGCTACACCTTC	CASSREYSEGYTF
TRBV6-1	15	NA	TRBJ2-5	many	TGTGCCAGCACCGAACTGGTGGGGCTCCAAGAGACCCAGTACTTC	CASTELVGLQETQYF
TRBV19	14	NA	TRBJ1-1	many	TGTGCCAGCAGCCGGCAGGGGCTGAACACTGAAGCTTTCTTT	CASSRQGLNTEAFF
TRBV12-3/TRBV12-4	16	NA	TRBJ1-5	NA	TGTGCCAGCAGTTTAAGCACATGGGGAGGGCATCAGCCCCAGCATTTT	CASSLSTWGGHQPQHF
TRBV5-6	13	NA	TRBJ2-1	many	TGTGCCAGCAGCTTGGGAAGGGGCTATGAGCAGTTCTTC	CASSLGRGYEQFF
TRBV29-1	13	TRBD2	TRBJ2-2	few	TGCAGCGTTTACGGGGGGGACACCGGGGAGCTGTTTTTT	CSVYGGDTGELFF
TRBV6-2/TRBV6-3	16	NA	TRBJ2-1	NA	TGTGCCAGCAGTGTCGGGGGTCTGATCTCCTACAATGAGCAGTTCTTC	CASSVGGLISYNEQFF
TRBV9	18	TRBD2	TRBJ2-1	NA	TGTGCCAGCAGCGGGCCCTTAGCGGGAGTCCCTTCCTACAATGAGCAGTTCTTC	CASSGPLAGVPSYNEQFF
TRBV7-6	13	NA	TRBJ2-1	many	TGTGCCAGCAGCCCGGCGGGCCAGAGTGAGCAGTTCTTC	CASSPAGQSEQFF
TRBV28	14	TRBD2	TRBJ2-7	NA	TGTGCCAGCAGAAACGTAGCGGGAGCCTACGAGCAGTACTTC	CASRNVAGAYEQYF
TRBV6-1	14	NA	TRBJ1-2	many	TGTGCCAGCAGTCCTCGCGGAGGTTACTATGGCTACACCTTC	CASSPRGGYYGYTF
TRBV6-1	16	NA	TRBJ2-3	many	TGTGCCAGCAGTCTCCAGGGAGGGACACGCACAGATACGCAGTATTTT	CASSLQGGTRTDTQYF
TRBV5-1	14	NA	TRBJ2-7	many	TGCGCCAGCAGGGGGACTGAACTTAACTACGAGCAGTACTTC	CASRGTELNYEQYF
TRBV2	13	TRBD1	TRBJ1-2	many	TGTGCCGGACCATCCGGGACAGGCTATGGCTACACCTTC	CAGPSGTGYGYTF